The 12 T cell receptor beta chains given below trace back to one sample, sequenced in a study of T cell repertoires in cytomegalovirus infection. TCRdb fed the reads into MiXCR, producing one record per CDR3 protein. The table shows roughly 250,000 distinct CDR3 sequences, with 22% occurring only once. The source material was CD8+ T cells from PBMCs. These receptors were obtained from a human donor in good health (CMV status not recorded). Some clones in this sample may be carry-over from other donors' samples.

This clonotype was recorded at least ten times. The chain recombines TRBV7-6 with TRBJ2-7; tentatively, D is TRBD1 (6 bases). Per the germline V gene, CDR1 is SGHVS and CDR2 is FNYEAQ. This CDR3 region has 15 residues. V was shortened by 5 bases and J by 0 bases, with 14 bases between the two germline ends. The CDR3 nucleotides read TGTGCCAGCAGCCCAGAAGACAGGCCCTCCTACGAGCAGTACTTC. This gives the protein CASSPEDRPSYEQYF.

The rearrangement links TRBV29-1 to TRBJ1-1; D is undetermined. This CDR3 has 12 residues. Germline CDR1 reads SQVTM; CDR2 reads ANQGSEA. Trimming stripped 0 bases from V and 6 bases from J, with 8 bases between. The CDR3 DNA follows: TGCAGCGTTGAAGAATGGGCAGCTGAAGCTTTCTTT. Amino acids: CSVEEWAAEAFF.

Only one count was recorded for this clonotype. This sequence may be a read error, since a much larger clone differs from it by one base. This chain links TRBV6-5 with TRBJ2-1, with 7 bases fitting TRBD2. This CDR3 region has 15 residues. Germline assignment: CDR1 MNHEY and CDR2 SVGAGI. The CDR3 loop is CTSSYGGGGGDEQFF. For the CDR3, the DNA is TGTACCAGCAGTTACGGCGGGGGAGGAGGGGATGAGCAGTTCTTC.

CDR3 in amino acids: CASSPPGTGNTDTQYF. The CDR3 DNA is TGTGCCAGCAGCCCACCCGGGACAGGGAACACAGATACGCAGTATTTT. The chain employs TRBV7-9 and TRBJ2-3; 9 bases agree with TRBD1. The junction had 8 bases not matched to a gene; V was cut back by 5 bases and J by 2 bases. CDR3 length equals 16 residues. CDR1 and CDR2 from the germline V gene are SEHNR and FQNEAQ (reference sequence).

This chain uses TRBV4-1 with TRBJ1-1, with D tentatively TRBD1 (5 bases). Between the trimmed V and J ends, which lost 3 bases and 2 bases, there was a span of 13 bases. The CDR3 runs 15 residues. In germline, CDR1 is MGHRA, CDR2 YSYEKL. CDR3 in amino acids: CASSHARGGNTEAFF. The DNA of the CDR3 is TGCGCCAGCAGCCATGCTCGGGGGGGAAACACTGAAGCTTTCTTT.

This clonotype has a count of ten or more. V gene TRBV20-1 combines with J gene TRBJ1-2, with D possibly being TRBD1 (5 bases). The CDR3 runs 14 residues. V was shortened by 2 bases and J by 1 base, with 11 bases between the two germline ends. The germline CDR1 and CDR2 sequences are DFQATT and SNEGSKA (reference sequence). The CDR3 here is CSARRGYDNYGYTF. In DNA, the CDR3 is TGCAGTGCTAGACGGGGGTATGATAACTATGGCTACACCTTC.

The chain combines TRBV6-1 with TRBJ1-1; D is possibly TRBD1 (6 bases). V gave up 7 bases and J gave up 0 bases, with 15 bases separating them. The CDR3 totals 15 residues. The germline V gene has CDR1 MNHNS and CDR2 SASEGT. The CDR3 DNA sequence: TGTGCCAGCAATCCATTGGGGGCCTTGAACACTGAAGCTTTCTTT. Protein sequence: CASNPLGALNTEAFF.

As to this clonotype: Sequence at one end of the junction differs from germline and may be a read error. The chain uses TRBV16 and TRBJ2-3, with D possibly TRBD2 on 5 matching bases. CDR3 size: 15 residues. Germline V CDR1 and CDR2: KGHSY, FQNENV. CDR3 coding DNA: TGTGCTAGCAGCCAGCCCGACACTAGGACAGATACGCAGTATTTT. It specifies CASSQPDTRTDTQYF.

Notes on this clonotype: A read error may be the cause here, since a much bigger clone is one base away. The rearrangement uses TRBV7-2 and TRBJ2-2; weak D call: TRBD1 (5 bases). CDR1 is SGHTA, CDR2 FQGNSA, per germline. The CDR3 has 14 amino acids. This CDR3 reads CANSLTGPTGELFF. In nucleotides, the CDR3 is TGTGCCAACAGCTTAACAGGTCCCACCGGGGAGCTGTTTTTT.

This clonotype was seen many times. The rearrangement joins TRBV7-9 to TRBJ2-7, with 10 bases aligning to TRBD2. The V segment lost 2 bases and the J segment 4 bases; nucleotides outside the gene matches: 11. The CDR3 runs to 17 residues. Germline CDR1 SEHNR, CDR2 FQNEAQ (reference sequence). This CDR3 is CASSLQRGGEDRYEQYF. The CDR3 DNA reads TGTGCCAGCAGCTTACAGCGGGGGGGCGAGGATCGGTACGAGCAGTACTTC.

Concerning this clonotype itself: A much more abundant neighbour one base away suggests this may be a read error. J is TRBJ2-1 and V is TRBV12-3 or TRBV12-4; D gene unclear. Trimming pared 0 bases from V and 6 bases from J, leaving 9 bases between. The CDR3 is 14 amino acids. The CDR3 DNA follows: TGTGCCAGCAGTTTAGCCGACACACCCAATGAGCAGTTCTTC. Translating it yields CASSLADTPNEQFF.

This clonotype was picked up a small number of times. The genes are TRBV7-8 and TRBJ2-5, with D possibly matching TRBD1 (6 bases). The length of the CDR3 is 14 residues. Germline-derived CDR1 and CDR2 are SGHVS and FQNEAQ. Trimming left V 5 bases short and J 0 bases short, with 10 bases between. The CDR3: CASSPRDNQETQYF. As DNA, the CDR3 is TGTGCCAGCAGCCCCCGGGACAACCAAGAGACCCAGTACTTC.